What follows are 23 T cell receptor beta chains derived from one specimen sequenced in a study of shared clonotypes between healthy human individuals. Data came from immunoSEQ multiplex PCR; TCRdb stores just in-frame clones and leaves some out. The sample has 2,500,000 or so clones, roughly nine tenths seen once. Sequencing was carried out using naive CD4+ T cells sorted from blood. As to subset: CD45RA+ positively selected. These receptors were taken from a man aged 18 to 29 in good health.

The gene calls are TRBV6-6 and TRBJ1-4; TRBD1 matches at 8 bases. The germline gives CDR1 MNHNY, CDR2 SVGAGI (reference sequence). This CDR3 contains 14 residues. The trim removed 5 bases at V and 7 bases at J, leaving 6 bases unmatched. In nucleotides, the CDR3 is TGTGCCAGCAGTGACAGGGGCGGAGGTGAAAAACTGTTTTTT. Translated, it gives CASSDRGGGEKLFF.

The chain employs TRBV9 and TRBJ1-1; D is ambiguous. The CDR3 is made up of 13 amino acids. Trimming left V 0 bases short and J 7 bases short, with 10 bases between. CDR1 and CDR2 from the germline V gene are SGDLS and YYNGEE. For the CDR3, the DNA is TGTGCCAGCAGCGTAGTGGGTATAAGTGAAGCTTTCTTT. Its translation is CASSVVGISEAFF.

V usage is TRBV19 and J usage is TRBJ2-7, with TRBD1 matching 9 bases. This CDR3 is 16 amino acids long. V gave up 4 bases and J gave up 2 bases; unmatched junction bases: 9. The germline gives CDR1 LNHDA, CDR2 SQIVND (reference sequence). The CDR3, as DNA: TGTGCCAGTAGTACTGAAGGACAGGGGATTCCCTACGAGCAGTACTTC. Its translation is CASSTEGQGIPYEQYF.

The chain links TRBV2 to TRBJ1-2; D is unclear. This CDR3 has 14 amino acids. The germline V gene has CDR1 SNHLY and CDR2 FYNNEI. V shed 0 bases and J shed 0 bases, with 5 bases lying between them. CDR3 nucleotide sequence: TGTGCCAGCAGTGAAGCCGCAACTAACTATGGCTACACCTTC. Residues: CASSEAATNYGYTF.

The V and J genes are TRBV10-3 and TRBJ1-2; unclear D gene. Germline assignment: CDR1 ENHRY and CDR2 SYGVKD. V gave up 0 bases and J gave up 3 bases, with 14 bases separating them. CDR3 size: 16 residues. DNA of the CDR3: TGTGCCATCAGTGAGTCCAACCCACAGTATCACTATGGCTACACCTTC. This encodes CAISESNPQYHYGYTF.

In its sample, this clone was seen a few times. The chain recombines TRBV19 with TRBJ1-5, with D maybe TRBD1 (6 bases). Trimming removed 5 bases at V and 6 bases at J, with 11 bases between. The CDR3 covers 13 residues. From germline, CDR1 is LNHDA and CDR2 SQIVND (reference sequence). CDR3 in amino acids: CASSEGVAQPQHF. The CDR3 nucleotides are TGTGCCAGTAGTGAGGGGGTGGCTCAGCCCCAGCATTTT.

The chain uses TRBV6-5 and TRBJ2-1; D unclear. The germline V gene has CDR1 MNHEY and CDR2 SVGAGI. This CDR3 is 13 amino acids long. The germline V and J ends were trimmed by 8 bases and 9 bases, with 17 bases remaining between them. The chain's CDR3 is CASSIYGNSEQFF. CDR3 coding DNA: TGTGCCAGCTCGATATATGGTAATTCTGAGCAGTTCTTC.

This clone was recorded once. This sequence joins TRBV14 and TRBJ2-1; 13 bases are shared with TRBD2. The J segment lost 4 bases and the V segment lost 2 bases, leaving 11 bases of the junction unmatched. The CDR3 consists of 19 residues. Germline CDR1 is SGHDN and CDR2 is FVKESK. The CDR3 sequence is CASSQPVTSGRTQYNEQFF. The CDR3 DNA sequence: TGTGCCAGCAGCCAACCTGTGACTAGCGGGAGGACGCAATACAATGAGCAGTTCTTC.

This clone was recorded a few times. V and J are TRBV9 and TRBJ1-6, with 7 bases aligning to TRBD1. Losses at the gene ends were 0 bases for V and 9 bases for J; bases not matched to a gene: 9. This CDR3 region has 16 residues. Germline assignment: CDR1 SGDLS and CDR2 YYNGEE. Here the CDR3 reads CASSVGSVRGVSPLHF. CDR3 nucleotide sequence: TGTGCCAGCAGCGTAGGTTCGGTCAGGGGGGTTTCACCCCTCCACTTT.

This clone is a singleton in its sample. The J gene is TRBJ2-7, the V gene TRBV7-8; 12 bases match TRBD1. Trimming cost V 4 bases and J 3 bases; bases outside gene matches: 13. This CDR3 contains 18 residues. Germline V lookup: CDR1 SGHVS, CDR2 FQNEAQ. In DNA form, the CDR3 reads TGTGCCAGCAGCTCGATCCCGGGACAGGGGGCCAAACTCTACGAGCAGTACTTC. This codes for CASSSIPGQGAKLYEQYF.

The rearrangement uses TRBV4-1 and TRBJ1-1; D possibly corresponds to TRBD1 (6 bases). The CDR3 covers 15 residues. Germline V gene data show CDR1 as MGHRA and CDR2 as YSYEKL. Trimming removed 0 bases at V and 4 bases at J, with 12 bases between. CDR3 DNA: TGCGCCAGCAGCCAAGATTGGGGGGCACGCACTGAAGCTTTCTTT. It specifies CASSQDWGARTEAFF.

V is TRBV5-4 and J is TRBJ1-1; unclear D gene. V lost 1 base and J 7 bases, leaving 8 bases between the germline ends. From germline, CDR1 is SGHNT and CDR2 YYREEE (reference sequence). This CDR3 region has 12 residues. Written as DNA, the CDR3 is TGTGCCAGCAGCTTGTCCGGGCTTGAAGCTTTCTTT. It codes for CASSLSGLEAFF.

The chain links TRBV10-3 to TRBJ1-1, with D uncertain. Germline-derived CDR1 and CDR2 are ENHRY and SYGVKD. V lost 2 bases and J lost 7, with 8 bases in between. The CDR3 is made up of 12 amino acids. CDR3 bases: TGTGCCATCAGTGAGGGCCTGGATGAAGCTTTCTTT. Translated, it gives CAISEGLDEAFF.

In the case of this clone: The sample contains more than one DNA sequence encoding this CDR3. This chain links TRBV15 with TRBJ2-7; no firm D call. The V gene lost 0 bases and the J gene lost 4 bases, with 4 bases spanning the gap. This CDR3 region has 12 residues. Germline V lookup: CDR1 LNHNV, CDR2 YYDKDF (reference sequence). CDR3 DNA: TGTGCCACCAGCAGAGATGGGTACGAGCAGTACTTC. Translated, it gives CATSRDGYEQYF.

The chain links TRBV29-1 to TRBJ1-4; D perhaps matches TRBD1 (5 bases). The CDR3 sequence is 13 residues long. Germline assignment: CDR1 SQVTM and CDR2 ANQGSEA. V lost 6 bases and J 8 bases, leaving 16 bases between the germline ends. The CDR3 protein is CSVGEVWGEKLFF. The CDR3 nucleotides are TGCAGCGTGGGGGAAGTATGGGGCGAAAAACTGTTTTTT.

The count of this clone is one. Other DNA sequences from this sample encode an identical CDR3 as well. The chain is built from TRBV28 and TRBJ2-3, with D tentatively TRBD2 (5 bases). Germline lookup yields CDR1 MDHEN and CDR2 SYDVKM. The CDR3 extends over 12 amino acids. Trimming took off 2 bases at V and 6 bases at J, with 6 bases between the two ends. CDR3 amino acids: CASSLIADTQYF. Here the CDR3 DNA reads TGTGCCAGCAGTTTAATAGCGGATACGCAGTATTTT. Full variable domain (outside the CDR3, taken from reference TRBV28 and TRBJ2-3): DVKVTQSSRYLVKRTGEKVFLECVQDMDHENMFWYRQDPGLGLRLIYFSYDVKMKEKGDIPEGYSVSREKKERFSLILESASTNQTSMYLCASSLIADTQYFGPGTRLTVL.

As regards this clone: One end of the junction varies from germline; a read error may be responsible. This chain uses TRBV7-7 with TRBJ2-2; D not certain. Per the germline V gene, CDR1 is SSHAT and CDR2 is FNYEAQ (reference sequence). CDR3 size: 14 residues. The DNA for the CDR3 is TGTGCTAGCAGCTTAGCTTCAAACACCGGGGAGCTGTTTTTT. Translation gives CASSLASNTGELFF.

V usage is TRBV30 and J usage is TRBJ2-6, with a tentative D call TRBD2 (5 bases). With 3 bases removed from V and 4 bases from J, the gap between germline ends came to 16 bases. CDR1 and CDR2 (germline): GTSNPN, SVGIG (reference sequence). The CDR3 sequence is 16 residues long. The CDR3 sequence: CAWSTRGLTGANVLTF. The DNA of the CDR3 is TGTGCCTGGAGCACCCGGGGTTTGACCGGGGCCAACGTCCTGACTTTC.

The genes are TRBV10-3 and TRBJ2-2; 7 bases line up with TRBD2. This CDR3 is 14 amino acids long. The V segment lost 10 bases and the J segment 1 base; nucleotides outside the gene matches: 6. Germline CDR1 ENHRY, CDR2 SYGVKD. CDR3 loop: CASREGMNTGELFF. CDR3 nucleotides: TGTGCCAGCAGGGAGGGGATGAACACCGGGGAGCTGTTTTTT.

Comments on this clone: Other DNA sequences of this sample code for an identical CDR3. The V call is TRBV9, the J call TRBJ2-5; D perhaps matches TRBD1 (7 bases). V lost 0 bases and J lost 3, with 15 bases in between. The CDR3 is 16 amino acids. CDR1 is SGDLS, CDR2 YYNGEE, per germline. Here the CDR3 DNA reads TGTGCCAGCAGCGTAGCTACGGGCAGGGGGGAAGAGACCCAGTACTTC. Translation: CASSVATGRGEETQYF.

On this clone itself: The junction differs from germline at one of its ends, possibly a read error. The rearrangement joins TRBV5-1 to TRBJ2-1, with D maybe TRBD2 (6 bases). The CDR3 contains 15 residues. From germline, CDR1 is SGHRS and CDR2 YFSETQ. The chain's CDR3 is CASCLAVSSYNEQFF. The CDR3 bases are TGCGCCAGCTGCTTAGCGGTCAGCTCCTACAATGAGCAGTTCTTC.

This clone was seen just once. This chain joins TRBV2 and TRBJ1-2; TRBD1 might be the D (6 bases). V shed 6 bases and J shed 4 bases, with 12 bases lying between them. Germline CDR1 reads SNHLY; CDR2 reads FYNNEI. There are 13 residues in the CDR3. The CDR3 nucleotides are TGTGCCAGCAGCGTAGGACAGATCTATGGCTACACCTTC. It is translated as CASSVGQIYGYTF.

The chain carries TRBV19 and TRBJ2-7; TRBD2 matches at 13 bases. Trimming took 5 bases from V and 0 from J; bases not matched to a gene: 7. The germline CDR1 and CDR2 sequences are LNHDA and SQIVND (reference sequence). The CDR3 is 17 amino acids. CDR3 region: CASSLGTSGVSSYEQYF. As DNA, the CDR3 is TGTGCCAGTAGTCTCGGGACTAGCGGGGTCAGCTCCTACGAGCAGTACTTC.